The next 25 T cell receptor beta chains were all read from a single sample in a study of tumor-infiltrating lymphocytes in localized non-small cell lung cancer. This table comes from immunoSEQ multiplex PCR, and its TCRdb copy is limited to in-frame clones, with some not included. The data show around 5,900 clones, with around two thirds seen just once and over 5% held by the top ten. Input material: uninvolved lung tissue not adjacent to the tumor. Receptors originate from a human donor with non-small cell lung cancer.

This rearrangement joins TRBV10-1 to TRBJ2-3; D may match TRBD1 or TRBD2 (5 bases each). Trimming pared 2 bases from V and 2 bases from J, leaving 11 bases between. The CDR3 contains 15 residues. CDR1 and CDR2 from the germline V gene are WNHNN and SYGVQD (reference sequence). CDR3 coding DNA: TGCGCCAGCAGTGAGCTGGGGGACCTCACAGATACGCAGTATTTT. This gives the protein CASSELGDLTDTQYF.

This clone appeared a few times. The CDR3 sequence is CASSFLASGDTQYF. For the CDR3, the DNA is TGTGCCAGCAGCTTCCTAGCGTCAGGAGATACGCAGTATTTT. This chain joins TRBV7-2 and TRBJ2-3; possibly TRBD2 for D (6 bases). Trimming shortened V by 3 bases and J by 5 bases, and 12 bases separated the two germline ends. This CDR3 spans 14 amino acids. Germline V lookup: CDR1 SGHTA, CDR2 FQGNSA.

This rearrangement joins TRBV28 to TRBJ2-7, with 8 bases aligning to TRBD1. Germline lookup yields CDR1 MDHEN and CDR2 SYDVKM. The V gene end was trimmed by 4 bases and the J gene end by 5 bases; junction bases not matched to a gene: 10. This CDR3 is 15 amino acids long. The CDR3 is CASSSGSGGKNEQYF. CDR3 nucleotides: TGTGCCAGCAGTTCCGGTTCAGGGGGCAAGAACGAGCAGTACTTC. The complete variable domain, with remaining parts taken from reference TRBV28 and TRBJ2-7, reads DVKVTQSSRYLVKRTGEKVFLECVQDMDHENMFWYRQDPGLGLRLIYFSYDVKMKEKGDIPEGYSVSREKKERFSLILESASTNQTSMYLCASSSGSGGKNEQYFGPGTRLTVT.

This clone was seen only a few times. This chain links TRBV7-8 with TRBJ2-2; TRBD2 might be the D (6 bases). The V end lost 1 base, the J end lost 5 bases, and 8 bases lay between the germline ends. The CDR3 totals 14 residues. Germline V gives CDR1 SGHVS, CDR2 FQNEAQ. The CDR3 region has the DNA TGTGCCAGCAGCTTAGTGGGGGGAACCGGGGAGCTGTTTTTT. Its translation: CASSLVGGTGELFF.

This rearrangement joins TRBV4-2 to TRBJ2-5, with 12 bases matching TRBD2. From germline, CDR1 is LGHNA and CDR2 YNFKEQ. The CDR3 covers 17 residues. Trimming took 5 bases from V and 5 from J; bases not matched to a gene: 12. DNA for the CDR3: TGTGCCAGCAGCGAAACCGCTAGCGGGGGGGCCGGGGAGACCCAGTACTTC. It codes for CASSETASGGAGETQYF.

This clone has only a few counts. The gene calls are TRBV1 and TRBJ2-2; whether TRBD1, the table's D call, matches the DNA was not checked. TRBV1 is described as a pseudogene. The CDR3 runs 17 residues. The CDR3: CTSSQEAKGVLVGELFF. The CDR3 DNA is TGCACCAGCAGCCAAGAAGCGAAGGGGGTTCTAGTCGGGGAGCTGTTTTTT.

This clone rates as medium-sized (0.01 to 0.1%). V is TRBV9 and J is TRBJ2-3; unclear D gene. CDR3 length equals 13 residues. Trimming pared 2 bases from V and 1 base from J, leaving 5 bases between. Germline V gives CDR1 SGDLS, CDR2 YYNGEE. This CDR3 is CASSVFGTDTQYF. The CDR3 nucleotides read TGTGCCAGCAGCGTTTTCGGCACAGATACGCAGTATTTT.

V usage is TRBV30 and J usage is TRBJ1-2; weak D call: TRBD1 (5 bases). Germline CDR1 and CDR2: GTSNPN and SVGIG (reference sequence). The CDR3 extends over 15 amino acids. Trimming cost V 0 bases and J 7 bases, with 18 bases left between them. CDR3 residues: CAWSVLLDPGTGYTF. CDR3 nucleotide sequence: TGTGCCTGGAGTGTTCTCTTGGATCCCGGGACTGGCTACACCTTC.

This clone appeared a few times. The chain is built from TRBV28 and TRBJ1-2, with TRBD1 identical over 7 bases. V trimming: 4 bases; J trimming: 2 bases; junction bases outside the gene matches: 7. CDR1 and CDR2 from the germline V gene are MDHEN and SYDVKM. This CDR3 is 15 amino acids long. The CDR3 coding sequence is TGTGCCAGCAGTTACCTGGACAGGAAAAACTATGGCTACACCTTC. It translates to CASSYLDRKNYGYTF.

This chain uses TRBV11-2 with TRBJ2-1; no definite D call. This CDR3 has 13 residues. The germline CDR1 and CDR2 sequences are SGHAT and FQNNGV. Between the trimmed V and J ends, which lost 2 bases and 7 bases, there was a span of 9 bases. CDR3 protein: CASSLSGPNEQFF. DNA for the CDR3: TGTGCCAGCAGCTTATCTGGTCCAAATGAGCAGTTCTTC.

This clone was counted a few times. This rearrangement joins TRBV2 to TRBJ2-1, with TRBD2 identical over 7 bases. This CDR3 has 14 residues. Germline loops: CDR1 SNHLY, CDR2 FYNNEI. The V gene end was trimmed by 4 bases and the J gene end by 5 bases; junction bases not matched to a gene: 5. CDR3 nucleotides: TGTGCCAGCAGTGTCGGGAGGACGGACAATGAGCAGTTCTTC. Translating gives CASSVGRTDNEQFF.

The chain couples TRBV28 to TRBJ1-1; unclear D gene. This CDR3 region has 14 residues. Germline-derived CDR1 and CDR2 are MDHEN and SYDVKM. The germline V and J ends were trimmed by 3 bases and 4 bases, with 12 bases remaining between them. The DNA for the CDR3 is TGTGCCAGCAGTTTCTCATGGGCGGCCACTGAAGCTTTCTTT. Translation: CASSFSWAATEAFF.

This clone has more than one count but fewer than ten. The CDR3, as DNA: TGTGCCATCAGTGAGCCGGGTGGGGGGGAGGTCAATCAGCCCCAGCATTTT. Encoded protein: CAISEPGGGEVNQPQHF. V is TRBV10-3 and J is TRBJ1-5, with a weak D call TRBD1 (5 bases). Germline V gene lookup returns CDR1 ENHRY and CDR2 SYGVKD. V was shortened by 2 bases and J by 3 bases, with 17 bases between the two germline ends. The CDR3 is 17 amino acids.

This clone has just one count. The genes are TRBV14 and TRBJ2-2, with a tentative D call TRBD2 (5 bases). Per the germline V gene, CDR1 is SGHDN and CDR2 is FVKESK. The CDR3 runs to 15 residues. With 1 base removed from V and 2 bases from J, the gap between germline ends came to 8 bases. CDR3 coding DNA: TGTGCCAGCAGCCAAGTGGCGGGCAACACCGGGGAGCTGTTTTTT. It yields the protein CASSQVAGNTGELFF.

V and J are TRBV19 and TRBJ2-3; the D is unclear. V dropped 5 bases and J dropped 0 bases, with 15 bases sitting between them. Germline V CDR1 and CDR2: LNHDA, SQIVND (reference sequence). The CDR3 sequence is 16 residues long. The CDR3 reads CASSSPHLTSTDTQYF. The DNA of the CDR3 is TGTGCCAGTAGTTCCCCCCACTTAACTAGCACAGATACGCAGTATTTT.

Comments on this clone: Other nucleotide sequences in the sample specify the same CDR3. This chain joins TRBV19 and TRBJ1-5, with 8 bases fitting TRBD1. This CDR3 comprises 15 residues. Germline V gene sequence: CDR1 LNHDA, CDR2 SQIVND (reference sequence). Trimming cost V 3 bases and J 5 bases; bases outside gene matches: 6. The CDR3 reads CASSMDRARDQPQHF. CDR3 DNA sequence: TGTGCCAGTAGTATGGACAGGGCGAGGGATCAGCCCCAGCATTTT. The full variable domain, its missing parts supplied by reference TRBV19 and TRBJ1-5, is DGGITQSPKYLFRKEGQNVTLSCEQNLNHDAMYWYRQDPGQGLRLIYYSQIVNDFQKGDIAEGYSVSREKKESFPLTVTSAQKNPTAFYLCASSMDRARDQPQHFGDGTRLSIL.

V usage is TRBV19 and J usage is TRBJ2-7; D unresolved. In germline, CDR1 is LNHDA, CDR2 SQIVND (reference sequence). CDR3 length equals 15 residues. Trimming stripped 9 bases from V and 4 bases from J, with 22 bases between. CDR3 in DNA: TGTGCCAGCCGACCCCCTTCCGGAGAACGATACGAGCAGTACTTC. This codes for CASRPPSGERYEQYF.

The genes are TRBV25-1 and TRBJ2-5; D not certain. With 3 bases removed from V and 2 bases from J, the gap between germline ends came to 10 bases. CDR1 and CDR2 (germline): MGHDK, SYGVNS. This CDR3 comprises 14 residues. Here the CDR3 DNA reads TGTGCCAGCAGTGAGCGTCGGCCTCAAGAGACCCAGTACTTC. Its protein product is CASSERRPQETQYF. Using reference TRBV25-1 and TRBJ2-5 for the parts outside the CDR3, the full variable domain is EADIYQTPRYLVIGTGKKITLECSQTMGHDKMYWYQQDPGMELHLIHYSYGVNSTEKGDLSSESTVSRIRTEHFPLTLESARPSHTSQYLCASSERRPQETQYFGPGTRLLVL.

The chain combines TRBV2 with TRBJ2-7, with D unresolved. Germline V gene sequence: CDR1 SNHLY, CDR2 FYNNEI. Between the trimmed V and J ends, which lost 5 bases and 0 bases, there was a span of 20 bases. CDR3 length equals 17 residues. CDR3 region: CASSFQLGHLISYEQYF. In nucleotides, the CDR3 is TGTGCCAGCAGTTTTCAGTTAGGCCACCTAATCTCCTACGAGCAGTACTTC.

The gene calls are TRBV18 and TRBJ2-3; 9 nucleotides line up with TRBD2. Per the germline V gene, CDR1 is KGHSH and CDR2 is LQKENI. This CDR3 spans 15 amino acids. With V trimmed by 2 bases and J by 8 bases, 8 bases remained unmatched. The CDR3 is CASSPEGGGAATQYF. In DNA, the CDR3 is TGTGCCAGCTCACCAGAGGGCGGGGGGGCCGCTACGCAGTATTTT.

The rearrangement links TRBV6-6 to TRBJ2-5; D unresolved. Germline lookup yields CDR1 MNHNY and CDR2 SVGAGI (reference sequence). V shed 6 bases and J shed 5 bases, with 16 bases lying between them. The CDR3 length is 14 residues. The CDR3 is CASSPDVVSETQYF. CDR3 nucleotide sequence: TGTGCCAGCAGCCCGGATGTTGTTTCGGAGACCCAGTACTTC.

This rearrangement joins TRBV5-1 to TRBJ2-1, with D unresolved. Trimming took 4 bases from V and 0 from J, leaving 11 bases between them. Per germline, CDR1 SGHRS and CDR2 YFSETQ. This CDR3 contains 15 residues. The CDR3 here is CASSPSADSYNEQFF. CDR3 nucleotide sequence: TGCGCCAGCAGCCCGTCCGCGGACTCCTACAATGAGCAGTTCTTC.

The V gene is TRBV27, the J gene TRBJ2-3; D is unclear. The CDR3 consists of 11 residues. The V gene's germline CDR1 is MNHEY and CDR2 SMNVEV (reference sequence). V was cut by 2 bases and J by 7 bases, with 4 bases left in between. This chain's CDR3 is CASSLRNTQYF. The CDR3, as DNA: TGTGCCAGCAGTTTACGAAATACGCAGTATTTT.

This chain joins TRBV6-7 and TRBJ2-7; 7 nucleotides line up with TRBD1. TRBV6-7 is an open reading frame whose function is uncertain. Trimming at V came to 10 bases and at J to 5 bases, leaving 11 bases not matched to a gene. The CDR3 has 13 residues. CDR3 protein: CAKQGTVHDEQYF. The CDR3 DNA reads as TGTGCCAAACAGGGGACCGTACACGACGAGCAGTACTTC.

The chain uses TRBV7-6 and TRBJ2-3; the D is unclear. The ends were cut back, 3 bases at V and 2 bases at J, with 12 bases in the middle. Germline loops: CDR1 SGHVS, CDR2 FNYEAQ. The CDR3 runs to 15 residues. The CDR3 region is CASSFKISHTDTQYF. CDR3 DNA: TGTGCCAGCAGCTTTAAGATTTCGCACACAGATACGCAGTATTTT.